Each of the 30 T cell receptor beta chains below was sequenced from the same sample in a study of response to subunit inactivated influenza vaccine. One entry per CDR3 protein, called by TCRdb with MiXCR from the RT-PCR reads. The table includes 500,000 to 600,000 distinct CDR3 sequences, about 11% detected once. This sample comprised PBMCs from blood, obtained on the day of vaccination. The source is a man aged 50 or older who received an inactivated influenza vaccine.

A word on this clonotype: This could be a read error, since a much larger clone is one nucleotide away. This chain uses TRBV7-9 with TRBJ2-3, with D perhaps TRBD1 (6 bases). The J call may be wrong; the DNA end is better matched by TRBJ1-5. The germline V gene encodes CDR1 SEHNR and CDR2 FQNEAQ (reference sequence). The CDR3 spans 12 residues. The CDR3 DNA reads as TGTGCTGGGGGCGGGAGCACAGATACGCAGCATTTT. Translating it yields CAGGGSTDTQHF.

This clonotype was observed a handful of times. The chain uses TRBV27 and TRBJ2-2; a possible D gene is TRBD2 (5 bases). Germline CDR1 is MNHEY and CDR2 is SMNVEV (reference sequence). Trimming pared 8 bases from V and 7 bases from J, leaving 17 bases between. The CDR3 extends over 14 amino acids. CDR3 amino acids: CASRETPQSGELFF. CDR3 in DNA: TGTGCCAGCCGGGAAACTCCCCAGAGCGGGGAGCTGTTTTTT.

This clonotype was seen a few times. This chain links TRBV20-1 with TRBJ2-1; no firm D call. The length of the CDR3 is 14 residues. Germline CDR1 reads DFQATT; CDR2 reads SNEGSKA (reference sequence). Trimming left V 3 bases short and J 10 bases short, with 19 bases between. CDR3: CSASAVWVVKEQFF. For the CDR3, the DNA is TGCAGTGCTAGTGCCGTCTGGGTCGTTAAAGAGCAGTTCTTC.

This clonotype has only a few counts. The chain carries TRBV4-2 and TRBJ1-2; D gene ambiguous. The ends were cut back, 3 bases at V and 2 bases at J, with 13 bases in the middle. The CDR3 totals 15 residues. The V gene's germline CDR1 is LGHNA and CDR2 YNFKEQ. Here the CDR3 reads CASSQGRTENYGYTF. As DNA, the CDR3 is TGTGCCAGCAGCCAGGGTAGGACCGAGAACTATGGCTACACCTTC.

A few counts support this clonotype. The chain employs TRBV2 and TRBJ2-1, with D maybe TRBD1 (6 bases). In germline, CDR1 is SNHLY, CDR2 FYNNEI. Between the trimmed V and J ends, which lost 6 bases and 0 bases, there was a span of 15 bases. The CDR3 is 16 residues long. This chain's CDR3 is CASSGQLLSSYNEQFF. The CDR3 DNA follows: TGTGCCAGCAGCGGACAGCTACTAAGCTCCTACAATGAGCAGTTCTTC.

This clonotype was counted at least ten times. This chain links TRBV29-1 with TRBJ2-3; 7 bases align to TRBD2. Germline V gene lookup returns CDR1 SQVTM and CDR2 ANQGSEA. V dropped 5 bases and J dropped 4; count of bases not matched to a gene: 3. CDR3 size: 12 residues. The CDR3 loop is CSVTGGPDTQYF. The CDR3 coding sequence is TGCAGCGTTACGGGAGGACCAGATACGCAGTATTTT.

This clonotype occurred a few times. The chain recombines TRBV5-1 with TRBJ2-1, with 10 bases that match TRBD2. This CDR3 has 18 amino acids. The V gene end was trimmed by 0 bases and the J gene end by 3 bases; junction bases not matched to a gene: 9. Germline V CDR1 and CDR2: SGHRS, YFSETQ. CDR3 residues: CASSLGRFSGGIYNEQFF. CDR3 bases: TGCGCCAGCAGCTTGGGACGGTTTAGCGGGGGGATCTACAATGAGCAGTTCTTC. Using reference TRBV5-1 and TRBJ2-1 for the parts outside the CDR3, the full variable domain is KAGVTQTPRYLIKTRGQQVTLSCSPISGHRSVSWYQQTPGQGLQFLFEYFSETQRNKGNFPGRFSGRQFSNSRSEMNVSTLELGDSALYLCASSLGRFSGGIYNEQFFGPGTRLTVL.

This clonotype was counted many times. This chain uses TRBV9 with TRBJ2-7, with D possibly matching TRBD1 (6 bases). V was cut by 4 bases and J by 3 bases, with 14 bases left in between. This CDR3 region has 14 residues. The germline V gene encodes CDR1 SGDLS and CDR2 YYNGEE. This chain's CDR3 is CASSPGAVHYEQYF. The CDR3 DNA reads TGTGCCAGCAGCCCAGGGGCCGTCCACTACGAGCAGTACTTC.

This clonotype was counted at least ten times. The chain employs TRBV7-8 and TRBJ2-5, with a possible D match to TRBD1 (6 bases). V was pared by 1 base and J by 1 base, with 7 bases between. The CDR3 has 14 residues. Germline CDR1 is SGHVS and CDR2 is FQNEAQ. The CDR3 DNA sequence: TGTGCCAGCAGCTTAGACAGGGCCCAAGAGACCCAGTACTTC. This sequence encodes CASSLDRAQETQYF. Full variable domain (rest looked up from reference TRBV7-8 and TRBJ2-5): GAGVSQSPRYKVAKRGQDVALRCDPISGHVSLFWYQQALGQGPEFLTYFQNEAQLDKSGLPSDRFFAERPEGSVSTLKIQRTQQEDSAVYLCASSLDRAQETQYFGPGTRLLVL.

The chain carries TRBV19 and TRBJ1-1; D is unresolved. V was cut by 6 bases and J by 6 bases, with 20 bases left in between. This CDR3 comprises 15 residues. Germline values: CDR1 LNHDA, CDR2 SQIVND (reference sequence). The CDR3 coding sequence is TGTGCCAGTAGCCCTACACTGGGAGGGTACCCTGAAGCTTTCTTT. Translation gives CASSPTLGGYPEAFF.

This clonotype was detected many times. The chain is built from TRBV7-2 and TRBJ2-5; 7 bases are shared with TRBD2. V shed 1 base and J 2 bases; nucleotides not matched to a gene: 1. The germline CDR1 and CDR2 sequences are SGHTA and FQGNSA. CDR3 length equals 14 residues. Here the CDR3 reads CASSLGAGQETQYF. In DNA, the CDR3 is TGTGCCAGCAGCTTAGGAGCGGGGCAAGAGACCCAGTACTTC.

The chain joins TRBV7-9 to TRBJ2-1; D unresolved. The ends were cut back, 5 bases at V and 0 bases at J, with 14 bases in the middle. The germline gives CDR1 SEHNR, CDR2 FQNEAQ (reference sequence). CDR3 length: 16 amino acids. The CDR3 region is CASSPLSESSYNEQFF. In DNA form, the CDR3 reads TGTGCCAGCAGCCCCCTATCCGAGAGCTCCTACAATGAGCAGTTCTTC.

The CDR3, as DNA: TGTGCCAGTTTGCCGGGCGGCAGCTCCTACGAGCAGTACTTC. It yields the protein CASLPGGSSYEQYF. This chain uses TRBV5-6 with TRBJ2-7; no clear D gene. The CDR3 is 14 residues long. The V end lost 8 bases, the J end lost 0 bases, and 15 bases lay between the germline ends. In germline, CDR1 is SGHDT, CDR2 YYEEEE.

The chain links TRBV4-2 to TRBJ2-2; 7 bases align to TRBD1. CDR3 length equals 15 residues. Trimming removed 4 bases from V and 5 bases from J; junction bases left unmatched: 7. The germline gives CDR1 LGHNA, CDR2 YNFKEQ. The CDR3 DNA is TGTGCCAGCAGCCTTTCCGGGACAGAAACCGGGGAGCTGTTTTTT. This codes for CASSLSGTETGELFF.

In its sample, this clonotype was seen a few times. The V gene is TRBV5-1, the J gene TRBJ1-2; 8 bases are shared with TRBD1. The V and J ends lost 0 bases and 6 bases, in that order; junction bases with no gene match: 10. From germline, CDR1 is SGHRS and CDR2 YFSETQ. This CDR3 has 16 residues. This chain's CDR3 is CASSLAGGARFDGYTF. The CDR3 DNA is TGCGCCAGCAGCTTGGCAGGGGGCGCGAGATTTGATGGCTACACCTTC.

This clonotype appeared many times. The rearrangement links TRBV20-1 to TRBJ2-4; weak D call: TRBD1 (6 bases). Trimming stripped 6 bases from V and 1 base from J, with 16 bases between. The CDR3 has 15 residues. Per the germline V gene, CDR1 is DFQATT and CDR2 is SNEGSKA (reference sequence). In nucleotides, the CDR3 is TGCAGTGCCCGTACCCCAGGGGCCGCCAAAAACATTCAGTACTTC. It translates to CSARTPGAAKNIQYF.

There are a few counts of this clonotype. The CDR3 region is CSVVLTPVDTQYF. Here the CDR3 DNA reads TGCAGCGTTGTACTTACCCCCGTAGATACGCAGTATTTT. This chain joins TRBV29-1 and TRBJ2-3; D gene unclear. Germline CDR1 is SQVTM and CDR2 is ANQGSEA. V was trimmed by 4 bases and J by 5 bases, leaving 13 bases between them. The CDR3 runs 13 residues.

The chain combines TRBV12-3 or TRBV12-4 with TRBJ2-1, with 13 nucleotides matching TRBD2. Losses at the gene ends were 5 bases for V and 9 bases for J; bases not matched to a gene: 4. This CDR3 has 14 residues. The CDR3: CASSTSGGAFEQFF. The CDR3 DNA reads TGTGCCAGCAGTACTAGCGGGGGGGCCTTTGAGCAGTTCTTC.

This clonotype was detected only a few times. The J gene is TRBJ2-2, the V gene TRBV11-3; unclear D gene. V was pared by 4 bases and J by 7 bases, with 13 bases between. CDR3 length equals 14 residues. The germline V gene has CDR1 SGHNT and CDR2 YENEEA. The CDR3 spells CASSSPWADGELFF. CDR3 DNA: TGTGCCAGCAGCTCACCCTGGGCGGACGGGGAGCTGTTTTTT. Supplemented by reference TRBV11-3 and TRBJ2-2, the full variable domain reads EAGVVQSPRYKIIEKKQPVAFWCNPISGHNTLYWYLQNLGQGPELLIRYENEEAVDDSQLPKDRFSAERLKGVDSTLKIQPAELGDSAVYLCASSSPWADGELFFGEGSRLTVL.

This clonotype was picked up many times. The chain employs TRBV10-3 and TRBJ2-1; D perhaps matches TRBD1 (6 bases). The ends were cut back, 4 bases at V and 7 bases at J, with 14 bases in the middle. Germline CDR1 reads ENHRY; CDR2 reads SYGVKD. The CDR3 is 14 amino acids. The CDR3 DNA sequence: TGTGCCATCAGTGGAACACCTAGGGGGAATGAGCAGTTCTTC. It translates to CAISGTPRGNEQFF.

V is TRBV14 and J is TRBJ2-4; D not certain. CDR3 length: 16 residues. Trimming pared 3 bases from V and 4 bases from J, leaving 16 bases between. The V gene's germline CDR1 is SGHDN and CDR2 FVKESK. The CDR3 DNA reads as TGTGCCAGCAGCCAGTTTGCCAGCCCTCCGAAAAACATTCAGTACTTC. Its protein is CASSQFASPPKNIQYF.

This clonotype was seen only a few times. CDR3 residues: CSVPGGAKNIQYF. DNA of the CDR3: TGCAGTGTACCGGGAGGGGCCAAAAACATTCAGTACTTC. This chain connects TRBV20-1 to TRBJ2-4; 8 bases align to TRBD2. The CDR3 loop spans 13 amino acids. The germline CDR1 and CDR2 sequences are DFQATT and SNEGSKA (reference sequence). V was clipped by 7 bases and J by 1 base; unmatched bases: 3.

This clonotype was detected only once. The chain has TRBV10-3 and TRBJ2-1, with D tentatively TRBD1 or TRBD2 (5 bases each). V was trimmed by 6 bases and J by 5 bases, leaving 17 bases between them. CDR1 ENHRY and CDR2 SYGVKD come from the germline V gene. The CDR3 has 15 residues. For the CDR3, the DNA is TGTGCCATCAGCTACCACCGGGACGGCAACAATGAGCAGTTCTTC. Translating gives CAISYHRDGNNEQFF.

The V and J genes are TRBV4-1 and TRBJ2-5, with 9 bases lining up with TRBD1. CDR3 size: 14 residues. The germline V gene encodes CDR1 MGHRA and CDR2 YSYEKL. After removal of 4 bases from V and 4 bases from J, the junction contained 4 bases not matched to a gene. The CDR3 DNA sequence: TGCGCCAGCAGCCTGGGGACAGGGCGAGAGACCCAGTACTTC. It is translated as CASSLGTGRETQYF.

V gene TRBV20-1 combines with J gene TRBJ1-2; a weak D match, TRBD1 (6 bases). This CDR3 is built from 13 residues. V was shortened by 6 bases and J by 1 base, with 12 bases between the two germline ends. Germline values: CDR1 DFQATT, CDR2 SNEGSKA (reference sequence). DNA for the CDR3: TGCAGTGCCGCAAGGGGGGGTAACTATGGCTACACCTTC. As protein: CSAARGGNYGYTF.

The chain joins TRBV12-3 or TRBV12-4 to TRBJ1-2, with D perhaps TRBD1 (5 bases). V lost 5 bases and J 8 bases, leaving 21 bases between the germline ends. This CDR3 region has 15 residues. The CDR3 sequence: CASSANRPSGKGYTF. CDR3 sequence (DNA): TGTGCCAGCAGTGCAAACAGGCCCTCGGGGAAAGGCTACACCTTC.

The table lists this clonotype with a few counts. This chain connects TRBV20-1 to TRBJ1-6, with D hard to call. The CDR3 is 15 amino acids. V was cut by 0 bases and J by 9 bases, with 15 bases left in between. Germline V CDR1 and CDR2: DFQATT, SNEGSKA (reference sequence). CDR3 sequence reads: CSARDFVSVSSPLHF. For the CDR3, the DNA is TGCAGTGCTAGAGATTTTGTAAGCGTCTCTTCACCCCTCCACTTT.

The sample holds many counts of this clonotype. The rearrangement uses TRBV7-2 and TRBJ1-1, with TRBD1 identical over 10 bases. V gave up 3 bases and J gave up 11 bases; unmatched junction bases: 3. Germline-derived CDR1 and CDR2 are SGHTA and FQGNSA. The CDR3 runs 12 residues. CDR3 DNA sequence: TGTGCCAGCAGCTTGGACAGGGGGACGGCTTTCTTT. Protein sequence: CASSLDRGTAFF.

The chain recombines TRBV5-1 with TRBJ2-5, with D hard to call. CDR3 length: 15 residues. Germline lookup yields CDR1 SGHRS and CDR2 YFSETQ. V shed 0 bases and J shed 5 bases, with 14 bases lying between them. This CDR3 is CASSLEPVGSETQYF. In DNA form, the CDR3 reads TGCGCCAGCAGCTTGGAGCCAGTGGGTTCGGAGACCCAGTACTTC. The variable domain in full, completed from reference TRBV5-1 and TRBJ2-5, reads KAGVTQTPRYLIKTRGQQVTLSCSPISGHRSVSWYQQTPGQGLQFLFEYFSETQRNKGNFPGRFSGRQFSNSRSEMNVSTLELGDSALYLCASSLEPVGSETQYFGPGTRLLVL.

This clonotype was recorded many times. The J gene is TRBJ2-2, the V gene TRBV20-1; D may be TRBD1 or TRBD2 (6 bases each). The CDR3 is 16 amino acids. Germline-derived CDR1 and CDR2 are DFQATT and SNEGSKA (reference sequence). Trimming cost V 5 bases and J 6 bases, with 22 bases left between them. The CDR3 DNA is TGCAGTGCTCCCGGGGTCCCTCGGGGGCGATCCGGGGAGCTGTTTTTT. It specifies CSAPGVPRGRSGELFF.